These T cell receptor beta chains were read from a single sample in a study of T cells in Graves' hyperthyroidism and ophthalmopathy. One entry per CDR3 protein, called by TCRdb with MiXCR from the multiplex PCR reads. The table has approximately 360,000 distinct CDR3 sequences, more than 15% seen once. Sequenced sample: blood. These TCRs come from a woman aged 18-30 years with Graves' hyperthyroidism that later progressed to Graves' ophthalmopathy. CDR3s include the opening cysteine and the closing phenylalanine or tryptophan. A D gene is named only where the DNA matches it firmly. Size tells how often a clone was seen (once, few, many) or the class of an expanded clone, and some rows leave it out.

v_call	d_call	j_call	clone_size	cdr3_aa	cdr3_nt
TRBV28	TRBD2	TRBJ2-1	-	CASSFSSGTSRMSYEQFF	TGTGCCAGCAGTTTCTCCAGTGGGACTAGCAGAATGTCGTATGAGCAGTTCTTC
TRBV18	-	TRBJ2-7	-	CASSTGPSWEQYF	TGTGCCAGCTCGACAGGTCCCTCCTGGGAGCAGTACTTC
TRBV6-1	-	TRBJ1-1	many	CASRSSGTEAFF	TGTGCCAGCAGGTCTTCCGGGACTGAAGCTTTCTTT
TRBV7-9	-	TRBJ1-1	many	CASSPRVGDTEAFF	TGTGCCAGCAGCCCACGTGTCGGGGACACTGAAGCTTTCTTT
TRBV6-5	TRBD1	TRBJ2-7	few	CASSYSKGGTGVHQQYF	TGTGCCAGCAGTTACTCGAAGGGAGGGACAGGGGTCCACCAGCAGTACTTC
TRBV28	-	TRBJ1-2	many	CASSLFAAYGYTF	TGTGCCAGCAGTTTGTTCGCAGCCTATGGCTACACCTTC
TRBV28	-	TRBJ2-7	many	CASSLVAGPYEQYF	TGTGCCAGCAGTTTGGTGGCGGGACCCTACGAGCAGTACTTC
TRBV28	TRBD1	TRBJ1-2	many	CASSLRGTGGGMGYGYTF	TGTGCCAGCAGTTTACGGGGTACAGGGGGGGGAATGGGCTATGGCTACACCTTC
TRBV20-1	TRBD2	TRBJ2-2	few	CSARGGTSSGELFF	TGCAGTGCTAGGGGAGGGACCTCTTCCGGGGAGCTGTTTTTT
TRBV3-1	-	TRBJ1-2	many	CASSQDIRNRNYGYTF	TGTGCCAGCAGCCAAGATATTCGAAACAGAAACTATGGCTACACCTTC
TRBV29-1	-	TRBJ2-2	few	CSVEFSRDAGELFF	TGCAGCGTTGAATTCAGCAGGGACGCCGGGGAGCTGTTTTTT
TRBV28	TRBD1	TRBJ2-2	many	CASTGTNTGELFF	TGTGCCTCGACAGGGACGAACACCGGGGAGCTGTTTTTT
TRBV5-1	-	TRBJ2-3	many	CASSLVWSDTQYF	TGCGCCAGCAGCTTGGTCTGGTCGGATACGCAGTATTTT
TRBV6-1	-	TRBJ1-2	many	CASSGGHPAYGYTF	TGTGCCAGCAGTGGGGGACATCCGGCCTATGGCTACACCTTC
TRBV4-3	TRBD1	TRBJ2-2	-	CASTLDRDPWNTGELFF	TGCGCCAGCACCCTAGACAGGGACCCTTGGAACACCGGGGAGCTGTTTTTT
TRBV20-1	TRBD1	TRBJ1-5	-	CSTISGTGNQPQHF	TGCAGTACTATATCCGGGACAGGGAATCAGCCCCAGCATTTT
TRBV20-1	-	TRBJ2-2	-	CSARRGSGLNAGELFF	TGCAGTGCTAGACGCGGTAGCGGCCTAAATGCCGGGGAGCTGTTTTTT
TRBV20-1	TRBD1	TRBJ2-5	many	CSATRQGGETQYF	TGCAGTGCTACCAGACAGGGCGGGGAGACCCAGTACTTC
TRBV11-3	-	TRBJ2-1	few	CASSSIQKSQGNEQFF	TGTGCCAGCAGCTCGATACAGAAGTCCCAGGGGAATGAGCAGTTCTTC
TRBV20-1	TRBD1	TRBJ1-2	few	CSGDRGDYGYTF	TGCAGTGGGGACAGGGGAGACTATGGCTACACCTTC
TRBV20-1	TRBD1	TRBJ1-2	many	CSAEGQGHGYTF	TGCAGTGCAGAGGGACAGGGCCATGGCTACACCTTC
TRBV7-8	-	TRBJ2-7	many	CASSLVTGLHEQYF	TGTGCCAGCAGCTTAGTTACAGGGCTCCACGAGCAGTACTTC
TRBV6-1	-	TRBJ1-4	-	CASSTWSLRGEKLFF	TGTGCCAGCAGCACGTGGAGTTTGAGAGGCGAAAAACTGTTTTTT
TRBV28	TRBD1	TRBJ2-2	many	CAILPGGLNTGELFF	TGTGCCATCCTACCAGGGGGCCTAAACACCGGGGAGCTGTTTTTT
TRBV7-9	-	TRBJ2-1	many	CASSFTEDYNEQFF	TGTGCCAGCAGCTTCACCGAGGACTACAATGAGCAGTTCTTC
TRBV28	-	TRBJ2-7	many	CASKTGPNEQYF	TGTGCCAGCAAGACGGGCCCAAACGAGCAGTACTTC
TRBV2	TRBD1	TRBJ2-7	-	CASRHRGWHEQYF	TGTGCCAGCAGGCACAGGGGGTGGCACGAGCAGTACTTC
TRBV6-2/TRBV6-3	-	TRBJ2-2	few	CAASEEGEAGELFF	TGTGCCGCCTCAGAGGAGGGGGAAGCCGGGGAGCTGTTTTTT
TRBV28	TRBD1	TRBJ1-5	many	CASRGQGTGQPQHF	TGTGCCAGCAGGGGACAGGGGACCGGTCAGCCCCAGCATTTT
TRBV6-5	TRBD1	TRBJ1-2	once	CASSYSNRGGYTF	TGTGCCAGCAGTTACTCAAACAGGGGTGGCTACACCTTC
TRBV12-5	-	TRBJ2-1	-	CASGLGKWNEQFF	TGTGCTAGTGGTTTGGGGAAATGGAATGAGCAGTTCTTC
TRBV20-1	-	TRBJ2-1	many	CSARPDFGELGGGSYNEQFF	TGCAGTGCTAGGCCCGACTTTGGGGAATTGGGCGGTGGCTCCTACAATGAGCAGTTCTTC
TRBV5-5	-	TRBJ2-2	-	CASSTGGAGNTGELSF	TGTGCCAGCAGCACCGGAGGGGCAGGTAACACCGGGGAGCTGTCTTTT
TRBV28	-	TRBJ2-1	few	CAQSKRATGDEQFF	TGTGCCCAATCTAAAAGAGCGACAGGAGATGAGCAGTTCTTC
TRBV7-9	TRBD2	TRBJ2-7	many	CASSSSGGRDYEQYF	TGTGCCAGCAGCTCGTCGGGAGGGAGGGACTACGAGCAGTACTTC
TRBV29-1	-	TRBJ1-2	few	CSAFDRNYGYTF	TGCAGCGCATTCGACAGAAACTATGGCTACACCTTC
TRBV6-2/TRBV6-3	-	TRBJ1-1	few	CASSYHGVSTEAFF	TGTGCCAGCAGTTACCATGGGGTGAGCACTGAAGCTTTCTTT
TRBV28	TRBD1	TRBJ1-2	few	CASRQGVIYDGYTF	TGTGCCAGCAGGCAGGGGGTGATCTATGATGGCTACACCTTC
TRBV20-1	TRBD2	TRBJ2-1	-	CSATGLANNEQFF	TGCAGTGCCACCGGACTAGCGAACAATGAGCAGTTCTTC
TRBV20-1	-	TRBJ1-6	many	CSARALRDNSPLHF	TGCAGTGCAAGGGCCCTGCGGGATAATTCACCCCTCCACTTT
TRBV4-2	-	TRBJ1-4	-	CASSQRPKATNEKLFF	TGTGCCAGCAGCCAACGGCCCAAAGCAACTAATGAAAAACTGTTTTTT
TRBV12-3/TRBV12-4	-	TRBJ1-3	-	CASDGVGNTVYF	TGTGCCAGCGACGGCGTCGGGAACACCGTATATTTT
TRBV30	TRBD1	TRBJ2-7	many	CAWGYRGGYEQYF	TGTGCCTGGGGCTACAGGGGTGGCTACGAGCAGTACTTC
TRBV29-1	-	TRBJ2-7	many	CSVVGIVGDYEQYF	TGCAGCGTTGTCGGGATCGTGGGAGACTACGAGCAGTACTTC
TRBV28	-	TRBJ1-5	many	CASRTAYLSNQPQHF	TGTGCCAGCAGGACAGCCTATCTTAGCAATCAGCCCCAGCATTTT
TRBV27	-	TRBJ1-1	many	CASSPIGTVNTEAFF	TGTGCCAGCAGTCCCATCGGGACCGTGAACACTGAAGCTTTCTTT
TRBV18	-	TRBJ1-5	many	CASSPGNGNQPQHF	TGTGCCAGCTCACCGGGAAATGGCAATCAGCCCCAGCATTTT
TRBV27	-	TRBJ2-5	few	CASSLRQLETQYF	TGTGCCAGCAGTTTGAGGCAGTTGGAGACCCAGTACTTC
TRBV7-6	-	TRBJ2-7	many	CASSQAHSYEQYF	TGTGCCAGCAGCCAAGCGCACTCCTACGAGCAGTACTTC
TRBV6-2/TRBV6-3	TRBD1	TRBJ1-1	many	CASRPDREGTEAFF	TGTGCCAGCAGGCCAGACAGGGAGGGCACTGAAGCTTTCTTT
TRBV5-1	-	TRBJ1-1	many	CASSMTPDRAEAFF	TGCGCCAGCAGCATGACCCCGGATAGGGCTGAAGCTTTCTTT
TRBV6-1	-	TRBJ1-4	few	CASVAGGAREKLFF	TGTGCCAGTGTCGCGGGGGGGGCAAGAGAAAAACTGTTTTTT
TRBV7-8	-	TRBJ2-7	many	CASSLGSGSAYEQYF	TGTGCCAGCAGCTTAGGCTCGGGGAGCGCCTACGAGCAGTACTTC
TRBV2	-	TRBJ2-1	-	CASRATVAYEQFF	TGTGCCAGCAGAGCAACGGTAGCCTATGAGCAGTTCTTC
TRBV20-1	TRBD1	TRBJ1-1	few	CSARDRGRGRNTEAFF	TGCAGTGCTAGAGATAGAGGCAGGGGGCGCAACACTGAAGCTTTCTTT
TRBV27	-	TRBJ2-7	many	CASSVRRTYEQYF	TGTGCCAGCAGCGTAAGGCGCACCTACGAGCAGTACTTC